This T cell receptor beta chain was found in a study of early stage breast cancer tumors. Findings and caveats of the study: Most shared enriched TCRB sequences were commonly generated ones.

Assay: immunoSEQ multiplex PCR; the TCRdb copy retains only in-frame clones and omits some. Of tens of thousands of clones listed, 55% to 75% were seen once; the top ten hold around 35%. V dropped 4 bases and J dropped 7 bases, with 20 bases sitting between them. CDR1 is SGHRS, CDR2 YFSETQ, per germline. The CDR3 has 15 residues. Note on this clone: The antigen is unknown.

The rearrangement uses TRBV5-1 and TRBJ1-2; D is perhaps TRBD1 (6 bases). Specimen: blood. The source of this sequence is a person aged 45-65 years with breast cancer. CDR3 sequence: CASSPTDSPLLGYTF. The CDR3 DNA follows: TGCGCCAGCAGCCCGACGGACAGTCCCCTCCTTGGCTACACCTTC.